This T cell receptor (beta chain) was documented in a study of identical twins. Study-level results: Invariant populations such as MAIT and iNKT cells could partly muddle zero-insertion analyses. Cord blood beta clonotypes present at high abundance carried fewer insertions; no such pattern appeared in memory repertoires. The study drew conclusions from cross-sectional statistical analysis, not from following the same donors.

The cDNA had a unique molecular identifier and a template-switch universal primer site. One entry per CDR3 protein results from TCRdb running MiXCR on the 5' RACE reads. The sample has 1,800,000 or so distinct CDR3 sequences, around a third seen once. The CDR3 length is 17 residues. CDR1 and CDR2 from the germline V gene are DFQATT and SNEGSKA (reference sequence). The V end lost 0 bases, the J end lost 5 bases, and 17 bases lay between the germline ends. Points on this clonotype: Its antigen is still unknown.

The V call is TRBV20-1, the J call TRBJ1-6, with a weak D call TRBD1 (6 bases). Sample: cord blood. The TCR originated in a newborn girl in good health. The CDR3 region is CSARDLGGRLHNSPLHF. The CDR3 nucleotides are TGCAGTGCTAGAGATTTAGGGGGACGGCTCCATAATTCACCCCTCCACTTT.